The clone carrying this T cell receptor (beta chain) was detected many times. J was trimmed by 5 bases and V by 4 bases; bases with no gene match: 10. The CDR3 is 15 amino acids. CDR1 and CDR2 (germline): DFQATT, SNEGSKA (reference sequence). TCRdb reprocessed the RT-PCR reads with MiXCR, giving one entry per CDR3 protein. The table lists almost 700,000 distinct CDR3 sequences, about 14% of them singletons. The sequenced sample was memory CD4+ T cells from blood. The chain employs TRBV20-1 and TRBJ2-5, with TRBD2 identical over 10 bases. The clonotype was recovered from a female donor in good health, serving as a healthy control. CDR3 nucleotide sequence: TGCAGTGCTACCTCGGGACTAGCGATGGGGGAGACCCAGTACTTC. Amino acid sequence: CSATSGLAMGETQYF.